A single sample gave rise to the 13 T cell receptor beta chains below, sequenced in a study of control samples from healthy donors and cancer patients. Sequencing was performed with immunoSEQ multiplex PCR; in TCRdb, only in-frame clones are kept and a portion is missing. The sample records 150,000 to 200,000 clones, around 90% being singletons. Sequencing was carried out using blood. The receptors were gathered from a man in his thirties or forties in good health.

The chain has TRBV11-2 and TRBJ2-1; 7 nucleotides line up with TRBD2. The germline V gene encodes CDR1 SGHAT and CDR2 FQNNGV. This CDR3 has 16 amino acids. The V segment lost 4 bases and the J segment 0 bases; nucleotides outside the gene matches: 6. Written as DNA, the CDR3 is TGTGCCAGCAGCTCAGCGGGGCCAAGCTCCTACAATGAGCAGTTCTTC. This translates into CASSSAGPSSYNEQFF.

V gene TRBV5-4 combines with J gene TRBJ2-1; D possibly corresponds to TRBD2 (6 bases). V was clipped by 0 bases and J by 7 bases, with 20 bases between them. From germline, CDR1 is SGHNT and CDR2 YYREEE (reference sequence). The CDR3 runs 17 residues. The CDR3 DNA is TGTGCCAGCAGCTTGGAAAGCGGCGGGACGCGTAGGAATGAGCAGTTCTTC. It codes for CASSLESGGTRRNEQFF.

V usage is TRBV6-9 and J usage is TRBJ2-5, with TRBD1 as a possible D gene (5 bases). Germline V gene data show CDR1 as MNHGY and CDR2 as SVAAGI. Trimming shortened V by 10 bases and J by 5 bases, and 41 bases separated the two germline ends. The CDR3 is 21 amino acids. CDR3 loop: CAIWTSRSLVGQWVEAETQYF. Written as DNA, the CDR3 is TGTGCCATCTGGACATCGCGAAGCTTGGTTGGTCAGTGGGTGGAAGCCGAGACCCAGTACTTC.

This clone is a singleton in its sample. The rearrangement uses TRBV5-1 and TRBJ2-5, with a weak D call TRBD2 (6 bases). This CDR3 is 14 amino acids long. Germline V gene lookup returns CDR1 SGHRS and CDR2 YFSETQ. V was pared by 0 bases and J by 5 bases, with 11 bases between. CDR3 sequence (DNA): TGCGCCAGCAGCTTGGGCGGGAATGTGGAGACCCAGTACTTC. This sequence encodes CASSLGGNVETQYF.

Note on this clone: This specimen includes other DNA sequences encoding the same CDR3. The DNA for the CDR3 is TGCGCCAGCAGCTTTAGCGGGGGATCGTCCTACGAGCAGTACTTC. As protein: CASSFSGGSSYEQYF. The gene calls are TRBV5-1 and TRBJ2-7, with 9 bases lining up with TRBD2. Trimming cost V 2 bases and J 1 base; bases outside gene matches: 4. This CDR3 spans 15 amino acids. The germline V gene has CDR1 SGHRS and CDR2 YFSETQ.

In its sample, this clone was seen a few times. This rearrangement joins TRBV6-5 to TRBJ2-7; 9 nucleotides match TRBD1. CDR3 length: 12 residues. Trimming cost V 8 bases and J 4 bases; bases outside gene matches: 3. Germline CDR1 reads MNHEY; CDR2 reads SVGAGI. CDR3 sequence: CASGTGSYEQYF. The CDR3, as DNA: TGTGCCAGCGGGACAGGGTCTTACGAGCAGTACTTC.

V and J are TRBV5-1 and TRBJ1-2; TRBD1 might be the D (6 bases). This CDR3 spans 14 amino acids. Trimming stripped 4 bases from V and 6 bases from J, with 16 bases between. Per the germline V gene, CDR1 is SGHRS and CDR2 is YFSETQ. CDR3 in DNA: TGCGCCAGCAGCCCCGGACAGCTCCTCCATGGCTACACCTTC. Translation gives CASSPGQLLHGYTF. The full variable domain, its missing parts supplied by reference TRBV5-1 and TRBJ1-2, is KAGVTQTPRYLIKTRGQQVTLSCSPISGHRSVSWYQQTPGQGLQFLFEYFSETQRNKGNFPGRFSGRQFSNSRSEMNVSTLELGDSALYLCASSPGQLLHGYTFGSGTRLTVV.

V usage is TRBV6-5 and J usage is TRBJ2-7; 7 bases are shared with TRBD1. The CDR3 loop spans 13 amino acids. The germline gives CDR1 MNHEY, CDR2 SVGAGI. Trimming took 5 bases from V and 1 from J; bases not matched to a gene: 2. The CDR3 DNA reads TGTGCCAGCAGTCAGGGGGTTTCCTACGAGCAGTACTTC. It yields the protein CASSQGVSYEQYF.

The chain employs TRBV6-5 and TRBJ2-7, with a tentative D call TRBD2 (6 bases). The germline V and J ends were trimmed by 4 bases and 6 bases, with 13 bases remaining between them. Per the germline V gene, CDR1 is MNHEY and CDR2 is SVGAGI. The CDR3 runs 13 residues. The CDR3 DNA follows: TGTGCCAGCAGTTCCGGGGTCGGGGGCGAGCAGTACTTC. Translating it yields CASSSGVGGEQYF.

The CDR3 spells CASSRLLLETQYF. The CDR3 nucleotides read TGCGCCAGCAGCCGCCTCCTCCTAGAGACCCAGTACTTC. The chain links TRBV4-1 to TRBJ2-5; the D is unclear. There are 13 residues in the CDR3. The V gene's germline CDR1 is MGHRA and CDR2 YSYEKL. V was pared by 4 bases and J by 4 bases, with 10 bases between.

This clone was recorded at least ten times. The gene calls are TRBV7-2 and TRBJ2-7; D gene uncertain. Germline CDR1 reads SGHTA; CDR2 reads FQGNSA. This CDR3 is 13 amino acids long. Deletions cut 3 bases from V and 0 bases from J, with 6 bases between. The CDR3 DNA reads TGTGCCAGCAGCTTTATCAGCTCCTACGAGCAGTACTTC. Amino acids: CASSFISSYEQYF.

The V gene is TRBV14, the J gene TRBJ2-1; 8 bases match TRBD2. With 4 bases clipped from V and 5 bases from J, the junction kept 13 bases outside the gene matches. Germline CDR1 and CDR2: SGHDN and FVKESK. The CDR3 contains 17 residues. CDR3 nucleotides: TGTGCCAGCAGCCCCGGTCGTTTAGGGACTAGGAACAATGAGCAGTTCTTC. Its translation is CASSPGRLGTRNNEQFF.

CDR3 in amino acids: CASSSAGGGEQYF. The CDR3, as DNA: TGTGCCAGCAGCTCGGCGGGAGGGGGAGAGCAGTACTTC. The V and J genes are TRBV11-3 and TRBJ2-7, with 9 nucleotides matching TRBD2. Germline values: CDR1 SGHNT, CDR2 YENEEA. The ends lost 4 bases at V and 7 bases at J; junction bases unmatched: 5. This CDR3 is built from 13 residues.